Below are 13 T cell receptor beta chains sequenced from a single sample in a study of T cell responses to AZD1222 COVID-19 vaccine (dated by TCRdb to 2020 to 2023). Library preparation was by the immunoSEQ multiplex PCR assay. This immuneACCESS table, as held by TCRdb, lists in-frame sequences with V and J called but not all clones. Of the missing ones, under half trace to an unresolved V gene in checked studies; the others have no known cause. The sample data list approximately 170,000 clones, and approximately 94% of these were observed just once. The ten biggest clones cover roughly 5.6% of the sample. Reading the label with the study, this specimen's time point is: about 28 days (+/-7) after the second vaccine dose. The sequencing used peripheral blood, collected 28 days after the second AZD1222 dose. The receptors originated from an adult who received the AZD1222 COVID-19 vaccine.

This clone was detected only a few times. This rearrangement joins TRBV9 to TRBJ2-7; TRBD2 is a possible D gene (6 bases). The CDR3 has 15 residues. V lost 0 bases and J lost 3, with 13 bases in between. CDR1 is SGDLS, CDR2 YYNGEE, per germline. CDR3 region: CASSVDALGGYEQYF. The CDR3, as DNA: TGTGCCAGCAGCGTAGATGCGCTGGGGGGCTACGAGCAGTACTTC.

This chain joins TRBV18 and TRBJ2-7; 8 bases map to TRBD1. This CDR3 region has 14 residues. V lost 3 bases and J lost 2; bases outside the gene matches: 3. From germline, CDR1 is KGHSH and CDR2 LQKENI. CDR3: CASSPRQGTYEQYF. CDR3 bases: TGTGCCAGCTCACCCCGACAGGGGACCTACGAGCAGTACTTC.

The V and J genes are TRBV25-1 and TRBJ2-7; D is uncertain. The CDR3 loop spans 13 amino acids. The V end was cut by 6 bases, the J end by 0 bases, with 9 bases between. Per germline, CDR1 MGHDK and CDR2 SYGVNS. CDR3: CASSWASSYEQYF. The CDR3 nucleotides are TGTGCCAGCAGCTGGGCTTCCTCCTACGAGCAGTACTTC.

The chain couples TRBV18 to TRBJ2-1; D is uncertain. CDR3 length: 14 amino acids. In germline, CDR1 is KGHSH, CDR2 LQKENI. V lost 0 bases and J 2 bases, leaving 5 bases between the germline ends. The CDR3 region is CASSPPQTYNEQFF. CDR3 nucleotide sequence: TGTGCCAGCTCACCACCGCAGACCTACAATGAGCAGTTCTTC.

The chain employs TRBV27 and TRBJ2-7, with 8 bases identical to TRBD2. Germline values: CDR1 MNHEY, CDR2 SMNVEV (reference sequence). Trimming at V came to 5 bases and at J to 5 bases, leaving 17 bases not matched to a gene. This CDR3 is built from 17 residues. DNA for the CDR3: TGTGCCAGCAGTCCCCGGGGGGCGGGAGGCAAGGCCGACGAGCAGTACTTC. Its translation is CASSPRGAGGKADEQYF.

The CDR3 is CAIMRDSNQPQHF. The CDR3 nucleotides read TGTGCCATCATGCGCGATAGCAATCAGCCCCAGCATTTT. The chain has TRBV10-3 and TRBJ1-5; D unresolved. Trimming left V 7 bases short and J 0 bases short, with 7 bases between. CDR1 is ENHRY and CDR2 is SYGVKD in the germline V gene. The CDR3 sequence is 13 residues long.

The chain couples TRBV24-1 to TRBJ2-3; TRBD1 is a possible D gene (6 bases). The germline V gene encodes CDR1 KGHDR and CDR2 SFDVKD. The V end lost 5 bases, the J end lost 0 bases, and 20 bases lay between the germline ends. CDR3 length: 18 residues. CDR3 sequence reads: CATSAKPGQETSTDTQYF. The CDR3 DNA reads TGTGCCACCAGTGCCAAACCGGGACAAGAGACTAGCACAGATACGCAGTATTTT.

The CDR3 spells CASSSAAVSNQPQHF. The DNA for the CDR3 is TGTGCCAGCAGTTCCGCGGCAGTTAGCAATCAGCCCCAGCATTTT. The V gene is TRBV28, the J gene TRBJ1-5; the D is unclear. CDR3 length: 15 residues. V lost 4 bases and J lost 0, with 10 bases in between. Germline V lookup: CDR1 MDHEN, CDR2 SYDVKM.

CDR3 DNA sequence: TGTGCCAGCAGCCTGGGCCGACTAGCGGGGATCACAGATACGCAGTATTTT. It encodes CASSLGRLAGITDTQYF. V is TRBV5-8 and J is TRBJ2-3; 11 bases map to TRBD2. Unmatched junction bases numbered 9, after V lost 4 bases and J lost 2 bases. This CDR3 has 17 residues. Germline V gene sequence: CDR1 SGHTS, CDR2 YDEGEE.

This CDR3 is CASILAPSYEQYF. DNA of the CDR3: TGTGCCAGCATCCTCGCCCCCTCCTACGAGCAGTACTTC. This chain joins TRBV21-1 and TRBJ2-7. TRBV21-1 is a pseudogene locus. This CDR3 spans 13 amino acids.

The chain has TRBV10-2 and TRBJ1-2, with D unclear. The germline gives CDR1 WSHSY, CDR2 SAAADI. The CDR3 covers 12 residues. Trimming took 7 bases from V and 5 from J, leaving 11 bases between them. The CDR3 nucleotides are TGCGCCAGCACTCTTGATAGATATGGCTACACCTTC. It is translated as CASTLDRYGYTF.

This chain uses TRBV5-4 with TRBJ2-2; weak D call: TRBD2 (6 bases). The CDR3 runs 18 residues. Trimming removed 2 bases at V and 6 bases at J, with 23 bases between. Germline V gene lookup returns CDR1 SGHNT and CDR2 YYREEE (reference sequence). CDR3 loop: CASSLRGQGPGAAGELFF. Here the CDR3 DNA reads TGTGCCAGCAGCTTACGGGGCCAAGGGCCGGGAGCCGCCGGGGAGCTGTTTTTT.

CDR3 sequence (DNA): TGTGCCAGCAGCTTAATAATGACTAGCAATGAGCAGTTCTTC. Translation: CASSLIMTSNEQFF. This sequence joins TRBV11-2 and TRBJ2-1; the D gene is possibly TRBD2 (6 bases). V lost 2 bases, J lost 6 bases, and 11 bases lay in between. CDR3 size: 14 residues. Germline V gives CDR1 SGHAT, CDR2 FQNNGV.